A single T cell receptor beta chain is shown here with its context. Donors were systemically healthy Caucasian individuals from Russia aged about 6 to 90 years. Primed by a sample-barcoded 5' primer and a J-beta primer mix, a second PCR proceeded for about 7 to 12 cycles. TCRdb redid the calling of the 5' RACE reads with MiXCR, one entry per CDR3 protein. The profile shows hundreds of thousands of distinct CDR3 sequences, over 20% of them singletons. With V trimmed by 0 bases and J by 4 bases, 5 bases remained unmatched. CDR3 length: 16 residues. Germline V CDR1 and CDR2: DFQATT, SNEGSKA (reference sequence). This specimen comes from a study of blood T cells in healthy people across ages.

The sequenced sample consisted of blood. The genes are TRBV20-1 and TRBJ2-1; 11 positions agree with TRBD1. The sequence was obtained from a man between 65 and 80 years old in good health. DNA of the CDR3: TGCAGTGCTAGAGAAGTTGGACAGGGGGCTTACAATGAGCAGTTCTTC. Its protein product is CSAREVGQGAYNEQFF.